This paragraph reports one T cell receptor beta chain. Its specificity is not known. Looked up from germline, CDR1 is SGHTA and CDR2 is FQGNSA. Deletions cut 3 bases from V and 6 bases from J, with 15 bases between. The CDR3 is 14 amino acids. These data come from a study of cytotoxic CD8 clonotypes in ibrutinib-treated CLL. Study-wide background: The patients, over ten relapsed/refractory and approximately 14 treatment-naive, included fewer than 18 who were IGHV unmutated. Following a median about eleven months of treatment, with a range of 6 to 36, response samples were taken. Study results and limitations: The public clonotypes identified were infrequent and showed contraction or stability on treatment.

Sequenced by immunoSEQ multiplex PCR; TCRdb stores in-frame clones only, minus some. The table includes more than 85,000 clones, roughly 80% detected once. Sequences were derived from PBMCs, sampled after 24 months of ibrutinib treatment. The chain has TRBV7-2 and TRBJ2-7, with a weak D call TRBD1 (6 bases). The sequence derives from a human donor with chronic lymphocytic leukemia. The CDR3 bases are TGTGCCAGCAGCTTTCAGGGGTTTCCCTTCGAGCAGTACTTC. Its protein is CASSFQGFPFEQYF.